These 26 T cell receptor beta chains were all obtained from the same sample, sequenced in a study of T cell responses to AZD1222 COVID-19 vaccine. TCRdb's copy holds only in-frame clones and misses some; the assay was immunoSEQ multiplex PCR. The data hold around 170,000 clones, with under 95% observed a single time. The sequencing used peripheral blood, collected on day 0 of AZD1222 vaccination. These receptors were collected from an adult in good health.

This clone came up a few times. This sequence joins TRBV2 and TRBJ1-1, with a weak D call TRBD1 (6 bases). Germline loops: CDR1 SNHLY, CDR2 FYNNEI. V was trimmed by 4 bases and J by 4 bases, leaving 10 bases between them. The CDR3 consists of 13 residues. CDR3 nucleotides: TGTGCCAGCAGTGCAGGGGCGGGCACTGAAGCTTTCTTT. Encoded protein: CASSAGAGTEAFF.

The chain joins TRBV6-2 or TRBV6-3 to TRBJ1-1, with a weak D call TRBD1 (5 bases). Germline loops: CDR1 MNHEY, CDR2 SVGEGT. The CDR3 length is 12 residues. Trimming stripped 1 base from V and 5 bases from J, with 5 bases between. CDR3 protein: CASSYWGTEAFF. The DNA of the CDR3 is TGTGCCAGCAGTTACTGGGGGACTGAAGCTTTCTTT.

V usage is TRBV9 and J usage is TRBJ2-2; TRBD2 matches 13 bases. The J segment lost 4 bases and the V segment lost 3 bases, leaving 9 bases of the junction unmatched. The CDR3 spans 18 residues. Germline assignment: CDR1 SGDLS and CDR2 YYNGEE. CDR3 loop: CASSEITTSGGPTGELFF. Written as DNA, the CDR3 is TGTGCCAGCAGCGAAATAACGACTAGCGGGGGGCCCACCGGGGAGCTGTTTTTT.

The chain is built from TRBV19 and TRBJ2-2; the D is unclear. CDR1 LNHDA and CDR2 SQIVND come from the germline V gene (reference sequence). Between the trimmed V and J ends, which lost 3 bases and 7 bases, there was a span of 9 bases. The CDR3 runs to 13 residues. The CDR3 coding sequence is TGTGCCAGTAGTATGGTTAGGGACGGGGAGCTGTTTTTT. Translated, it gives CASSMVRDGELFF.

The J gene is TRBJ1-5, the V gene TRBV6-1; D ambiguous. CDR1 and CDR2 from the germline V gene are MNHNS and SASEGT. V was pared by 0 bases and J by 2 bases, with 5 bases between. The CDR3 extends over 14 amino acids. The CDR3 is CASSEAVRNQPQHF. The CDR3 DNA sequence: TGTGCCAGCAGTGAAGCGGTCCGCAATCAGCCCCAGCATTTT.

The CDR3 bases are TGTGCCAGCAGCTCTGGGGGGGGTGAAGCTTTCTTT. As protein: CASSSGGGEAFF. V usage is TRBV3-1 (or the pseudogene TRBV3-2) and J usage is TRBJ1-1; D might be TRBD1 (5 bases). The germline V gene encodes CDR1 LGHDT and CDR2 YNNKEL (reference sequence). V dropped 5 bases and J dropped 7 bases, with 11 bases sitting between them. There are 12 residues in the CDR3.

The sample holds one count of this clone. V and J are TRBV28 and TRBJ1-1, with a possible D match to TRBD1 (6 bases). This CDR3 contains 15 residues. Trimming left V 2 bases short and J 4 bases short, with 14 bases between. CDR1 is MDHEN, CDR2 SYDVKM, per germline. The DNA for the CDR3 is TGTGCCAGCAGTTTACCTAGGGGGGGCACCACTGAAGCTTTCTTT. Protein sequence: CASSLPRGGTTEAFF.

The gene calls are TRBV7-2 and TRBJ1-1; 7 bases map to TRBD1. This CDR3 has 13 amino acids. Germline V gene data show CDR1 as SGHTA and CDR2 as FQGNSA. The V and J ends lost 5 bases and 3 bases, in that order; junction bases with no gene match: 3. The CDR3 DNA sequence: TGTGCCAGCAGCCGGGGACAGCACACTGAAGCTTTCTTT. Its translation: CASSRGQHTEAFF.

This clone was detected only once. The chain is built from TRBV6-6 and TRBJ2-7; 15 bases are a match to TRBD2. CDR3 size: 16 residues. The J segment lost 4 bases and the V segment lost 6 bases, leaving 7 bases of the junction unmatched. The germline CDR1 and CDR2 sequences are MNHNY and SVGAGI (reference sequence). CDR3 in amino acids: CASRQSGTSGRYEQYF. The DNA for the CDR3 is TGTGCCAGCAGACAATCCGGGACTAGCGGGAGGTACGAGCAGTACTTC.

Ten or more counts support this clone. The V call is TRBV10-3, the J call TRBJ2-1; maybe TRBD2 (5 bases). This CDR3 spans 14 amino acids. Per the germline V gene, CDR1 is ENHRY and CDR2 is SYGVKD. Trimming pared 3 bases from V and 3 bases from J, leaving 9 bases between. CDR3 protein: CAISDPSGYNEQFF. Here the CDR3 DNA reads TGTGCCATCAGTGATCCAAGCGGCTACAATGAGCAGTTCTTC.

The chain recombines TRBV12-5 with TRBJ1-4, with 8 bases aligning to TRBD1. CDR1 is LGHNT and CDR2 is FRNRAP in the germline V gene. Trimming took 2 bases from V and 4 from J; bases not matched to a gene: 3. This CDR3 has 15 amino acids. CDR3 nucleotide sequence: TGTGCTAGTGGTTTGTCGACAGGGGATAATGAAAAACTGTTTTTT. Translated, it gives CASGLSTGDNEKLFF.

The gene calls are TRBV19 and TRBJ2-3; 8 nucleotides match TRBD2. V dropped 6 bases and J dropped 4; count of bases not matched to a gene: 15. There are 17 residues in the CDR3. In germline, CDR1 is LNHDA, CDR2 SQIVND (reference sequence). Written as DNA, the CDR3 is TGTGCCAGTAGGGGCAACATAGCGGGGCAAGGTGCAGATACGCAGTATTTT. Its protein is CASRGNIAGQGADTQYF.

V usage is TRBV28 and J usage is TRBJ2-1, with 11 bases lining up with TRBD1. Trimming at V came to 5 bases and at J to 6 bases, leaving 18 bases not matched to a gene. The CDR3 totals 19 residues. Germline V gene data show CDR1 as MDHEN and CDR2 as SYDVKM. CDR3 sequence reads: CASSVSGTGGIAGVNEQFF. CDR3 nucleotides: TGTGCCAGCAGTGTATCCGGGACAGGGGGGATAGCGGGAGTCAATGAGCAGTTCTTC.

This rearrangement joins TRBV10-3 to TRBJ2-1; 10 bases are shared with TRBD2. The CDR3 loop spans 17 amino acids. CDR1 ENHRY and CDR2 SYGVKD come from the germline V gene. Trimming at V came to 7 bases and at J to 0 bases, leaving 9 bases not matched to a gene. The CDR3 nucleotides read TGTGCCATCACCGGGGGAGCGGGAGGGAGCTCCTACAATGAGCAGTTCTTC. This encodes CAITGGAGGSSYNEQFF.

This sequence joins TRBV6-5 and TRBJ2-2, with 9 positions matching TRBD1. From germline, CDR1 is MNHEY and CDR2 SVGAGI. The length of the CDR3 is 16 residues. V dropped 2 bases and J dropped 6; count of bases not matched to a gene: 7. The CDR3 region is CASSYTTGTGSGELFF. The CDR3 coding sequence is TGTGCCAGCAGTTACACCACCGGGACAGGGTCCGGGGAGCTGTTTTTT.

The chain is built from TRBV7-9 and TRBJ1-1, with D unclear. The CDR3 loop spans 13 amino acids. CDR1 is SEHNR and CDR2 is FQNEAQ in the germline V gene (reference sequence). Trimming pared 7 bases from V and 3 bases from J, leaving 12 bases between. CDR3 residues: CASTATRDTEAFF. The DNA of the CDR3 is TGTGCCAGCACCGCCACCCGGGACACTGAAGCTTTCTTT. The full variable domain, rest sourced from reference TRBV7-9 and TRBJ1-1, is DTGVSQNPRHKITKRGQNVTFRCDPISEHNRLYWYRQTLGQGPEFLTYFQNEAQLEKSRLLSDRFSAERPKGSFSTLEIQRTEQGDSAMYLCASTATRDTEAFFGQGTRLTVV.

This chain uses TRBV7-9 with TRBJ2-1; 13 bases are shared with TRBD2. Germline CDR1 is SEHNR and CDR2 is FQNEAQ (reference sequence). V shed 5 bases and J 5 bases; nucleotides not matched to a gene: 6. The CDR3 has 16 residues. The CDR3 DNA reads TGTGCCAGCAGCGTAGACGGACTAGCGGGAGACAATGAGCAGTTCTTC. Residues: CASSVDGLAGDNEQFF.

The chain links TRBV7-2 to TRBJ2-5; TRBD2 agrees at 9 bases. The germline V gene has CDR1 SGHTA and CDR2 FQGNSA. The trim removed 1 base at V and 0 bases at J, leaving 3 bases unmatched. The CDR3 runs to 16 residues. As DNA, the CDR3 is TGTGCCAGCAGCTTAGGGCTAGCGGGGTACCAAGAGACCCAGTACTTC. This sequence encodes CASSLGLAGYQETQYF. The full variable domain, in which reference TRBV7-2 and TRBJ2-5 provide the parts outside the CDR3, is GAGVSQSPSNKVTEKGKDVELRCDPISGHTALYWYRQSLGQGLEFLIYFQGNSAPDKSGLPSDRFSAERTGGSVSTLTIQRTQQEDSAVYLCASSLGLAGYQETQYFGPGTRLLVL.

The chain uses TRBV7-8 and TRBJ1-1, with unresolved D. V gave up 5 bases and J gave up 4 bases, with 11 bases separating them. The CDR3 spans 13 residues. Looked up from germline, CDR1 is SGHVS and CDR2 is FQNEAQ. The CDR3 loop reads CASSPRAGTEAFF. The CDR3 DNA reads TGTGCCAGCAGCCCGCGGGCCGGCACTGAAGCTTTCTTT.

The chain employs TRBV10-3 and TRBJ1-4, with 9 bases identical to TRBD1. From germline, CDR1 is ENHRY and CDR2 SYGVKD. The CDR3 covers 13 residues. Trimming cost V 10 bases and J 4 bases; bases outside gene matches: 4. The CDR3 region is CATGDRVNEKLFF. In DNA form, the CDR3 reads TGTGCCACCGGGGACAGGGTTAATGAAAAACTGTTTTTT.

The chain has TRBV4-2 and TRBJ1-1; D uncertain. Trimming stripped 0 bases from V and 6 bases from J, with 17 bases between. This CDR3 has 16 amino acids. Germline assignment: CDR1 LGHNA and CDR2 YNFKEQ. This CDR3 reads CASSQDKNGHNAEAFF. CDR3 in DNA: TGTGCCAGCAGCCAAGATAAAAACGGCCATAACGCTGAAGCTTTCTTT.

The V gene is TRBV18, the J gene TRBJ2-1, with 8 positions matching TRBD2. CDR3 length: 15 residues. Trimming took 0 bases from V and 5 from J; bases not matched to a gene: 3. CDR1 is KGHSH and CDR2 is LQKENI in the germline V gene. The CDR3 sequence is CASSPPSGVNNEQFF. As DNA, the CDR3 is TGTGCCAGCTCACCACCTAGCGGGGTGAACAATGAGCAGTTCTTC.

This clone appeared once. The rearrangement joins TRBV14 to TRBJ1-1; 7 positions match TRBD1. The germline V gene has CDR1 SGHDN and CDR2 FVKESK. The V gene end was trimmed by 3 bases and the J gene end by 4 bases; junction bases not matched to a gene: 5. CDR3 size: 14 residues. The CDR3 protein is CASSQIQGPTEAFF. CDR3 DNA: TGTGCCAGCAGCCAGATACAGGGGCCCACTGAAGCTTTCTTT.

V usage is TRBV3-1 (or the pseudogene TRBV3-2) and J usage is TRBJ2-5, with unresolved D. V gave up 4 bases and J gave up 5 bases, with 14 bases separating them. The CDR3 totals 14 residues. Germline assignment: CDR1 LGHDT and CDR2 YNNKEL (reference sequence). DNA for the CDR3: TGTGCCAGCAGCCCCTGGGTAGAAGGGGAGACCCAGTACTTC. Its protein is CASSPWVEGETQYF.

The chain recombines TRBV3-1 (or the pseudogene TRBV3-2) with TRBJ2-7; D remains ambiguous. Trimming removed 4 bases at V and 2 bases at J, with 15 bases between. The CDR3 spans 15 residues. Germline V gene data show CDR1 as LGHDT and CDR2 as YNNKEL (reference sequence). CDR3 loop: CASSPSGLYAYEQYF. CDR3 nucleotide sequence: TGTGCCAGCAGCCCCAGTGGTTTGTACGCCTACGAGCAGTACTTC.

The CDR3 DNA sequence: TGTGCCAGCAGCCCAAGACAGGGCACTGAAGCTTTCTTT. This codes for CASSPRQGTEAFF. The chain joins TRBV3-1 (or the pseudogene TRBV3-2) to TRBJ1-1, with 7 bases aligning to TRBD1. Trimming removed 4 bases from V and 4 bases from J; junction bases left unmatched: 3. Germline V gene sequence: CDR1 LGHDT, CDR2 YNNKEL (reference sequence). The CDR3 loop spans 13 amino acids.